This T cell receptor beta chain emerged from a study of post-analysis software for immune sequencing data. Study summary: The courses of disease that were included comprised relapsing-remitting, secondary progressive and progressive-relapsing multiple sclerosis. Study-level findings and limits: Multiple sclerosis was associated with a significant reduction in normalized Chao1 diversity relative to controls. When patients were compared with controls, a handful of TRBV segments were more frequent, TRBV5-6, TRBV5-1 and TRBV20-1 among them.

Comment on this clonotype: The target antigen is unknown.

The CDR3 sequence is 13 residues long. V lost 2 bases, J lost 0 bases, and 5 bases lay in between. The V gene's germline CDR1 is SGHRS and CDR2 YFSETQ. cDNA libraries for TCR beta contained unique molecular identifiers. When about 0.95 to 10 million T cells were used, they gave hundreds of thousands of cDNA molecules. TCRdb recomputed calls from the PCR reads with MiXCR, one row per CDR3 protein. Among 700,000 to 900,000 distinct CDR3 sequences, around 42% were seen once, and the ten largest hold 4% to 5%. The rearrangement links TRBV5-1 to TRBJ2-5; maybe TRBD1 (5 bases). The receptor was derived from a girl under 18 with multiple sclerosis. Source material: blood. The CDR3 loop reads CASSFRDQETQYF. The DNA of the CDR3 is TGCGCCAGCAGCTTCAGGGACCAAGAGACCCAGTACTTC.